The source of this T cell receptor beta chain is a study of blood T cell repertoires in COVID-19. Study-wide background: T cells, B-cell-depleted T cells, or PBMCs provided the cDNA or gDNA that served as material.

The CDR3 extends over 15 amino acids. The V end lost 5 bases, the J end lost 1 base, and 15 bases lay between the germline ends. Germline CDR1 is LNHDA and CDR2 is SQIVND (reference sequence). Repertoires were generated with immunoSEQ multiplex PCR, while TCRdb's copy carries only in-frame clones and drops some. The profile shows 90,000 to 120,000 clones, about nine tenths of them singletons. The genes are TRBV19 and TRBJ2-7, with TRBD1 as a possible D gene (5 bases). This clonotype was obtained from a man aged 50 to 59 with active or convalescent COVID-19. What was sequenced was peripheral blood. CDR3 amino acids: CASSRSGARSYEQYF. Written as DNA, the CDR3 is TGTGCCAGTAGTCGTAGTGGGGCAAGATCCTACGAGCAGTACTTC.